A selection of T cell receptor beta chains follows, all from one sample in a study of CD8 T cells in Susac syndrome. TCRdb reprocessed the immunoSEQ multiplex PCR reads via MiXCR and lists one record per CDR3 protein. The table shows approximately 150,000 distinct CDR3 sequences, with around 75% occurring only once. Sequencing was carried out using CD8+ T cells from PBMCs. The source of these receptors is a human donor with multiple sclerosis. Each CDR3 is given with its conserved first and last residue. A D gene is named only where the DNA matches it firmly. The listing skips clone size in some rows; elsewhere it reads once, few, many or a size class.

TRBJ1-2 TRBV7-8 . . TGTGCCAGCAGCCGAAGTAGGGGGGGGCCTAACTATGGCTACACCTTC CASSRSRGGPNYGYTF
TRBJ1-1 TRBV30 . . TGTGCCTGGAGGGCCAGGGGGAACACTGAAGCTTTCTTT CAWRARGNTEAFF
TRBJ2-1 TRBV13 . . TGTGCCAGCAGTCAACCCGGTGGGGTGGCGTTCTTC CASSQPGGVAFF
TRBJ2-1 TRBV27 . . TGTGCCAGCAGGACGTCAGGCGTATCCTTTTACAATGAGCAGTTCTTC CASRTSGVSFYNEQFF
TRBJ1-1 TRBV4-3 . . TGCGCCAGCAAACCTTGGGCGGGGAACACTGAAGCTTTCTTT CASKPWAGNTEAFF
TRBJ2-1 TRBV4-1 once . TGCGCCAGCAGCCAGCAGGCAGTTGGGGGCTCCTACAATGAGCAGTTCTTC CASSQQAVGGSYNEQFF
TRBJ1-2 TRBV4-1 . . TGCGCCAGCAGCCATGTAAATGGCTACACCTTC CASSHVNGYTF
TRBJ2-2 TRBV27 . . TGTGCCAGCAGTTTATCAGGTTTTCCCGGGGAGCTGTTTTTT CASSLSGFPGELFF
TRBJ2-4 TRBV24-1 . . TGTGCCACCAGTGATTCTGGGACACCGAAAAACATTCAGTACTTC CATSDSGTPKNIQYF
TRBJ2-5 TRBV2 . . TGTGCCAGCAGTGGGGAGTTAGGGGGGGCCCTCCAAGAGACCCAGTACTTC CASSGELGGALQETQYF
TRBJ1-1 TRBV20-1 . . TGCAGTGCTAGAGATCTCCCCGGGACAATGAACTTTGAAGCTTTCTTT CSARDLPGTMNFEAFF
TRBJ1-1 TRBV3-1 . . TGTGCCAGCAGCCAATTTCCAAAGACTTACACTGAAGCTTTCTTT CASSQFPKTYTEAFF
TRBJ1-1 TRBV2 . . TGTGCCAGCAGTGATCCGCCTATGAACGAGGGCACTGAAGCTTTCTTT CASSDPPMNEGTEAFF
TRBJ2-1 TRBV5-4 once TRBD2 TGTGCCAGCAGACGGACTAGCGGGGGTTCAGATGAGCAGTTCTTC CASRRTSGGSDEQFF
TRBJ2-3 TRBV29-1 . TRBD2 TGCAGCGCCGGGACTAGCGGGGGGGCCAGCACAGATACGCAGTATTTT CSAGTSGGASTDTQYF